The rows below give T cell receptor beta chains drawn from one sample of a study of blood T cells in healthy people across ages. TCRdb ran MiXCR on the 5' RACE reads and lists one entry per CDR3 protein. Altogether 600,000 to 1,000,000 distinct CDR3 sequences are present, around 25% being singletons, with the ten largest covering roughly 3.5%. A further study also used this sample, focusing on T cells of mothers and their children.

The sequencing input was blood. These receptors all stem from a boy aged 5 to 17 in good health. Each CDR3 is given with its conserved first and last residue. A D gene is named only where the DNA matches it firmly. Some rows mark clone size as missing; the rest say once, few, many or name a class of expanded clone.

j_call v_call clone_size d_call cdr3_aa cdr3_nt
TRBJ2-3 TRBV3-1 few TRBD2 CASSQQTSGDTQYF TGTGCCAGCAGCCAACAGACTAGCGGAGATACGCAGTATTTT
TRBJ2-3 TRBV15 few - CATTPGSTDTQYF TGTGCCACCACCCCGGGTAGCACAGATACGCAGTATTTT
TRBJ1-6 TRBV4-3 few TRBD1 CASSQEDRTGYNSPLHF TGCGCCAGCAGCCAAGAAGACAGGACAGGGTATAATTCACCCCTCCACTTT
TRBJ2-7 TRBV3-1 - - CASSPEPVPSYEQYF TGTGCCAGCAGCCCCGAGCCTGTCCCCTCCTACGAGCAGTACTTC
TRBJ2-7 TRBV5-1 - - CASSAAGAGISYEQYF TGCGCCAGCAGCGCCGCAGGGGCTGGTATATCATACGAGCAGTACTTC
TRBJ2-7 TRBV29-1 - - CSVWTVQYEQYF TGCAGCGTTTGGACAGTGCAATACGAGCAGTACTTC
TRBJ2-1 TRBV20-1 - TRBD2 CSAITSGSPSFNEQFF TGCAGTGCTATAACTAGCGGGAGTCCCAGCTTCAATGAGCAGTTCTTC
TRBJ2-2 TRBV6-2/TRBV6-3 few TRBD2 CASLRGTTGITGELFF TGTGCCAGCCTGAGAGGGACTACGGGCATAACCGGGGAGCTGTTTTTT
TRBJ2-1 TRBV7-8 few - CASSLAQLLSSYNEQFF TGTGCCAGCAGCTTAGCGCAGCTCCTAAGCTCCTACAATGAGCAGTTCTTC
TRBJ1-6 TRBV7-9 few - CASSLKASNNSPLHF TGTGCCAGCAGCTTAAAGGCCTCGAATAATTCACCCCTCCACTTT
TRBJ1-2 TRBV7-2 once - CASSLVAGDPWGYTF TGTGCCAGCAGCTTAGTCGCAGGGGATCCGTGGGGCTACACCTTC
TRBJ2-5 TRBV24-1 - - CATSDSTSGMKETQYF TGTGCCACCAGTGATTCAACCTCAGGGATGAAAGAGACCCAGTACTTC
TRBJ1-2 TRBV5-6 few - CASRAPESDGYTF TGTGCCAGCAGGGCACCGGAATCGGATGGCTACACCTTC
TRBJ1-1 TRBV28 few - CASSRGGGTNTEAFF TGTGCCAGCAGTCGGGGAGGAGGAACGAACACTGAAGCTTTCTTT
TRBJ1-2 TRBV6-5 - - CASSYSIGLPANYGYTF TGTGCCAGCAGTTACTCAATTGGGCTTCCAGCTAACTATGGCTACACCTTC
TRBJ2-2 TRBV6-2/TRBV6-3 - - CASTQTSWSYTGELFF TGTGCCAGCACCCAAACTAGCTGGTCTTACACCGGGGAGCTGTTTTTT
TRBJ2-7 TRBV9 - TRBD1 CASSEQGAPPDEQYF TGTGCCAGCAGCGAACAGGGGGCCCCACCGGACGAGCAGTACTTC
TRBJ2-7 TRBV20-1 - - CSARDLRGRQYF TGCAGTGCTAGGGATCTCAGGGGACGGCAGTACTTC
TRBJ2-1 TRBV6-6 - TRBD2 CASSYGLAGVNEQFF TGTGCCAGTAGTTACGGACTAGCGGGGGTCAATGAGCAGTTCTTC
TRBJ1-2 TRBV12-3/TRBV12-4 many TRBD1 CASSPGTGGYGYTF TGTGCCAGCAGCCCCGGGACAGGGGGGTATGGCTACACCTTC
TRBJ2-5 TRBV29-1 - TRBD1 CSATGQNQETQYF TGCAGCGCGACAGGGCAGAACCAAGAGACCCAGTACTTC
TRBJ1-1 TRBV29-1 few - CSVEELSTEAFF TGCAGCGTTGAGGAACTGAGTACTGAAGCTTTCTTT
TRBJ2-5 TRBV7-9 - TRBD2 CASSTTLGTSGGQETQYF TGTGCCAGCAGCACAACCCTCGGGACTAGCGGGGGCCAAGAGACCCAGTACTTC
TRBJ2-7 TRBV6-2/TRBV6-3 few - CASSNPGPYEQYF TGTGCCAGCAGTAACCCGGGGCCCTACGAGCAGTACTTC
TRBJ1-3 TRBV25-1 - TRBD1 CASSPGTGRNTIYF TGTGCCAGCAGCCCCGGGACAGGGCGAAACACCATATATTTT
TRBJ1-3 TRBV11-2 - TRBD1 CASSLQRWDRGNTIYF TGTGCCAGCAGCCTTCAGCGTTGGGACAGAGGAAACACCATATATTTT
TRBJ2-5 TRBV20-1 - - CSVGRRYQETQYF TGCAGTGTGGGGCGGAGGTACCAAGAGACCCAGTACTTC
TRBJ2-1 TRBV20-1 - - CSAREPVGRYSQFF TGCAGTGCTAGAGAGCCCGTCGGGCGCTACTCCCAGTTCTTC
TRBJ2-5 TRBV24-1 many TRBD1 CATSDSTGSGETQYF TGTGCCACCAGTGATTCGACAGGGAGCGGTGAGACCCAGTACTTC
TRBJ1-2 TRBV29-1 few - CSVEVPGGYTF TGCAGCGTTGAGGTTCCGGGTGGCTACACCTTC
TRBJ2-3 TRBV24-1 - - CATSGRDSGTDTQYF TGTGCCACCAGTGGACGGGACTCTGGCACAGATACGCAGTATTTT
TRBJ2-2 TRBV3-1 few - CASSRNDAGELFF TGTGCCAGCAGCCGGAATGACGCCGGGGAGCTGTTTTTT
TRBJ1-2 TRBV25-1 few TRBD1 CASSEVGTGEGYGYTF TGTGCCAGCAGTGAAGTTGGGACAGGGGAGGGCTATGGCTACACCTTC
TRBJ2-3 TRBV28 - - CASRPLLVRSTDTQYF TGTGCCAGCAGGCCCCTATTAGTGCGGTCCACAGATACGCAGTATTTT
TRBJ2-7 TRBV30 - TRBD2 CAWSVGSGKFF TGTGCCTGGAGTGTAGGTAGCGGGAAGTTCTTC
TRBJ2-5 TRBV29-1 - TRBD2 CSAMRGEYQETQYF TGCAGCGCAATGCGGGGGGAGTACCAAGAGACCCAGTACTTC
TRBJ2-7 TRBV7-2 - - CASSLPRGVGVSYEQYF TGTGCCAGCAGCTTACCCCGGGGCGTGGGGGTGTCCTACGAGCAGTACTTC
TRBJ1-1 TRBV19 - - CASSTGGSNTEAFF TGTGCCAGTAGTACAGGCGGGTCGAACACTGAAGCTTTCTTT
TRBJ2-7 TRBV5-1 few - CASSWGDRTYEQYF TGCGCCAGCAGCTGGGGGGACAGAACCTACGAGCAGTACTTC
TRBJ2-3 TRBV27 - TRBD2 CASSLKLAGITDTQYF TGTGCCAGCAGTCTAAAACTAGCGGGGATCACAGATACGCAGTATTTT
TRBJ2-3 TRBV24-1 - - CATSDSGLGQDTQYF TGTGCCACCAGTGATTCCGGATTGGGTCAAGATACGCAGTATTTT